The next 27 T cell receptor beta chains were all read from a single sample in a study of blood T cell repertoires in COVID-19 (dated by TCRdb to about 2020). Receptor amplification or capture employed the immunoSEQ multiplex PCR assay. TCRdb retrieved this table from immuneACCESS and kept in-frame rearrangements only. Not all clones are present; in checked studies, unresolved V genes account for under half, and no reason is known for the remainder. For this sample there are 300,000 to 350,000 clones; 90% appear just once. Of the sample, approximately 4.5% is held by the ten largest clones. The specimen sequenced was PBMCs or T cells enriched from blood (not recorded which). The receptors here all came from a woman aged 18-29 years with acute COVID-19.

This clone has a single count. The rearrangement uses TRBV9 and TRBJ2-7; D gene ambiguous. The germline CDR1 and CDR2 sequences are SGDLS and YYNGEE. V lost 4 bases, J lost 0 bases, and 8 bases lay in between. The CDR3 consists of 13 residues. DNA for the CDR3: TGTGCCAGCAGCCCCCCCAACTCCTACGAGCAGTACTTC. Its protein product is CASSPPNSYEQYF.

The chain has TRBV27 and TRBJ1-5, with a possible D match to TRBD1 (5 bases). Trimming took off 0 bases at V and 7 bases at J, with 13 bases between the two ends. The CDR3 sequence is 15 residues long. Germline V CDR1 and CDR2: MNHEY, SMNVEV (reference sequence). CDR3 sequence: CASSLSPGPPQPQHF. The CDR3 DNA is TGTGCCAGCAGTTTATCCCCAGGGCCCCCACAGCCCCAGCATTTT.

This clone was found a few times. The V call is TRBV7-8, the J call TRBJ2-2, with D unresolved. CDR1 SGHVS and CDR2 FQNEAQ come from the germline V gene. Deletions cut 5 bases from V and 3 bases from J, with 4 bases between. The CDR3 totals 12 residues. In nucleotides, the CDR3 is TGTGCCAGCAGCCCTTACACCGGGGAGCTGTTTTTT. It encodes CASSPYTGELFF.

The chain carries TRBV7-9 and TRBJ1-3, with D perhaps TRBD1 (6 bases). Germline CDR1 reads SEHNR; CDR2 reads FQNEAQ (reference sequence). The CDR3 has 18 amino acids. Trimming removed 5 bases at V and 0 bases at J, with 20 bases between. In nucleotides, the CDR3 is TGTGCCAGCAGCGGTAGGGGGAGTTTATTATTCTCTGGAAACACCATATATTTT. This codes for CASSGRGSLLFSGNTIYF.

This clone has only one observation. This rearrangement joins TRBV19 to TRBJ2-7; TRBD1 matches 9 bases. CDR3 length equals 14 residues. With V trimmed by 3 bases and J by 4 bases, 4 bases remained unmatched. In germline, CDR1 is LNHDA, CDR2 SQIVND (reference sequence). The CDR3 loop is CASSIPGQGYEQYF. The CDR3 region has the DNA TGTGCCAGTAGTATTCCGGGACAGGGATACGAGCAGTACTTC.

The CDR3 sequence: CATSREGQVLGQPQHF. CDR3 coding DNA: TGTGCCACCAGCAGAGAAGGACAGGTTTTGGGTCAGCCCCAGCATTTT. This chain uses TRBV15 with TRBJ1-5; 7 positions match TRBD1. The germline CDR1 and CDR2 sequences are LNHNV and YYDKDF (reference sequence). The CDR3 has 16 residues. V shed 0 bases and J 6 bases; nucleotides not matched to a gene: 8.

This sequence joins TRBV3-1 (or the pseudogene TRBV3-2) and TRBJ1-2; 8 nucleotides agree with TRBD1. Germline V CDR1 and CDR2: LGHDT, YNNKEL (reference sequence). The V gene end was trimmed by 3 bases and the J gene end by 12 bases; junction bases not matched to a gene: 6. This CDR3 is 12 amino acids long. The DNA for the CDR3 is TGTGCCAGCAGCCACGGACAGGGAGGGGACACCTTC. As protein: CASSHGQGGDTF.

The CDR3 here is CSTGTGNTEAFF. The CDR3 DNA reads TGCAGCACCGGGACAGGAAACACTGAAGCTTTCTTT. The chain is built from TRBV29-1 and TRBJ1-1; 8 bases are shared with TRBD1. CDR1 and CDR2 (germline): SQVTM, ANQGSEA. The CDR3 loop spans 12 amino acids. The V gene end was trimmed by 8 bases and the J gene end by 2 bases; junction bases not matched to a gene: 4.

Comments on this clone: Other DNA sequences in the same sample also yield this CDR3. The chain employs TRBV9 and TRBJ1-5, with D unclear. V was clipped by 0 bases and J by 7 bases, with 8 bases between them. This CDR3 spans 13 amino acids. CDR1 is SGDLS and CDR2 is YYNGEE in the germline V gene. The CDR3 loop is CASSVAGGQPQHF. CDR3 DNA: TGTGCCAGCAGCGTAGCGGGAGGACAGCCCCAGCATTTT.

As concerns this clone: Other nucleotide sequences from this sample produce the same CDR3. J is TRBJ1-2 and V is TRBV28, with 7 bases fitting TRBD1. Germline V CDR1 and CDR2: MDHEN, SYDVKM. This CDR3 comprises 13 residues. With 6 bases clipped from V and 2 bases from J, the junction kept 3 bases outside the gene matches. CDR3 DNA sequence: TGTGCCAGCAGCCTAGGGGGCAACTATGGCTACACCTTC. Translation: CASSLGGNYGYTF.

The V and J genes are TRBV27 and TRBJ1-2; possible D gene TRBD1, 5 bases. Germline assignment: CDR1 MNHEY and CDR2 SMNVEV (reference sequence). This CDR3 is 14 amino acids long. The V and J ends lost 5 bases and 4 bases respectively, with 14 bases between them. The CDR3 sequence: CASSPHSRGYGYTF. DNA for the CDR3: TGTGCCAGCAGTCCCCACTCTAGGGGCTATGGCTACACCTTC.

The chain combines TRBV7-2 with TRBJ2-3; TRBD2 is a possible D gene (5 bases). The length of the CDR3 is 15 residues. Germline V gives CDR1 SGHTA, CDR2 FQGNSA. The germline V and J ends were trimmed by 5 bases and 2 bases, with 14 bases remaining between them. The CDR3 is CASSPGSGSTDTQYF. CDR3 bases: TGTGCCAGCAGCCCGGGGAGCGGTTCCACAGATACGCAGTATTTT.

The chain carries TRBV24-1 and TRBJ1-1; D might be TRBD1 (5 bases). V was cut by 4 bases and J by 3 bases, with 11 bases left in between. CDR3 length equals 14 residues. From germline, CDR1 is KGHDR and CDR2 SFDVKD. This CDR3 reads CATSDSDSYTEAFF. The CDR3 DNA sequence: TGTGCCACCAGTGACAGTGACAGTTACACTGAAGCTTTCTTT.

The sample holds one count of this clone. The chain joins TRBV15 to TRBJ2-7; a weak D match, TRBD2 (5 bases). The V and J ends lost 5 bases and 4 bases respectively, with 24 bases between them. The length of the CDR3 is 17 residues. Germline V lookup: CDR1 LNHNV, CDR2 YYDKDF (reference sequence). CDR3 sequence (DNA): TGTGCCACCAGCTCCACCCCCGTGGGAGCCCTAAAATACGAGCAGTACTTC. This sequence encodes CATSSTPVGALKYEQYF.

This chain links TRBV18 with TRBJ1-1; no clear D gene. Germline CDR1 is KGHSH and CDR2 is LQKENI. The length of the CDR3 is 15 residues. V lost 3 bases, J lost 1 base, and 12 bases lay in between. Here the CDR3 reads CASSPSLEANTEAFF. The CDR3 coding sequence is TGTGCCAGCTCACCCTCACTCGAGGCGAACACTGAAGCTTTCTTT.

The chain uses TRBV10-3 and TRBJ2-7, with TRBD2 identical over 11 bases. V lost 7 bases to trimming and J lost 4 bases; unmatched junction nucleotides: 6. Germline CDR1 is ENHRY and CDR2 is SYGVKD. The CDR3 totals 14 residues. CDR3 loop: CAIKRTSGSYEQYF. The CDR3 coding sequence is TGTGCCATCAAACGGACTAGCGGGTCTTACGAGCAGTACTTC.

The chain is built from TRBV9 and TRBJ1-4; 12 nucleotides line up with TRBD1. V lost 4 bases and J lost 6; bases outside the gene matches: 7. Germline V CDR1 and CDR2: SGDLS, YYNGEE. This CDR3 comprises 16 residues. The CDR3 DNA follows: TGTGCCAGCAGCAACGGGACAGGGGGCGAATATGAAAAACTGTTTTTT. Its protein product is CASSNGTGGEYEKLFF.

This chain links TRBV6-5 with TRBJ2-7, with D perhaps TRBD1 or TRBD2 (6 bases each). V was clipped by 6 bases and J by 1 base, with 19 bases between them. This CDR3 spans 16 amino acids. CDR1 is MNHEY, CDR2 SVGAGI, per germline. The DNA of the CDR3 is TGTGCCAGCAGCTACAGGGTCGGGAGAAGTTCCTACGAGCAGTACTTC. This gives the protein CASSYRVGRSSYEQYF.

The V and J genes are TRBV11-2 and TRBJ2-7; D is undetermined. The CDR3 loop spans 15 amino acids. Germline V gene sequence: CDR1 SGHAT, CDR2 FQNNGV. Trimming left V 1 base short and J 3 bases short, with 13 bases between. DNA of the CDR3: TGTGCCAGCAGCTTAGGTTGGCTTCAGATCTACGAGCAGTACTTC. It encodes CASSLGWLQIYEQYF.

This rearrangement joins TRBV6-1 to TRBJ2-7, with TRBD2 as a possible D gene (5 bases). CDR1 MNHNS and CDR2 SASEGT come from the germline V gene. The CDR3 is made up of 16 amino acids. V lost 1 base to trimming and J lost 1 base, with 14 bases between them. As DNA, the CDR3 is TGTGCCAGCAGTGAAGAGTTCGCGGGCCGGTCCTACGAGCAGTACTTC. Translating it yields CASSEEFAGRSYEQYF.

The DNA for the CDR3 is TGTGCCAGCAGTCAACGGACAGGGTTAACTGAGCAGTTCTTC. Protein product: CASSQRTGLTEQFF. The chain combines TRBV27 with TRBJ2-1, with 8 positions matching TRBD1. Germline V gene sequence: CDR1 MNHEY, CDR2 SMNVEV (reference sequence). The CDR3 has 14 residues. The V segment lost 5 bases and the J segment 9 bases; nucleotides outside the gene matches: 9.

The chain uses TRBV28 and TRBJ1-5; D is unresolved. Germline CDR1 is MDHEN and CDR2 is SYDVKM. V was pared by 6 bases and J by 0 bases, with 15 bases between. The CDR3 has 16 amino acids. This chain's CDR3 is CASRTLEAYSNQPQHF. The CDR3 bases are TGTGCCAGCAGGACCCTAGAGGCCTATAGCAATCAGCCCCAGCATTTT.

The J gene is TRBJ2-1, the V gene TRBV29-1; 12 nucleotides match TRBD2. Trimming at V came to 6 bases and at J to 5 bases, leaving 8 bases not matched to a gene. Germline V CDR1 and CDR2: SQVTM, ANQGSEA. The CDR3 is 15 amino acids. The CDR3 DNA is TGCAGCGTCGCTCTAAGACTAGCGGGAGACAATGAGCAGTTCTTC. It translates to CSVALRLAGDNEQFF.

The rearrangement joins TRBV6-5 to TRBJ2-1; 7 bases match TRBD2. The germline gives CDR1 MNHEY, CDR2 SVGAGI. V lost 7 bases and J lost 4; bases outside the gene matches: 4. The CDR3 totals 13 residues. CDR3 protein: CASTGAGYNEQFF. CDR3 DNA: TGTGCCAGCACCGGAGCGGGGTACAATGAGCAGTTCTTC.

V usage is TRBV9 and J usage is TRBJ2-6; D is ambiguous. The ends were cut back, 2 bases at V and 0 bases at J, with 6 bases in the middle. This CDR3 contains 15 residues. Germline CDR1 reads SGDLS; CDR2 reads YYNGEE. As DNA, the CDR3 is TGTGCCAGCAGCGTTAGCTCCTCTGGGGCCAACGTCCTGACTTTC. It encodes CASSVSSSGANVLTF.

This sequence joins TRBV28 and TRBJ2-7, with a possible D match to TRBD1 (5 bases). Germline CDR1 is MDHEN and CDR2 is SYDVKM. The V end was cut by 3 bases, the J end by 7 bases, with 16 bases between. The CDR3 runs 14 residues. As DNA, the CDR3 is TGTGCCAGCAGTTTCGTTCGGGCAGGGCAGGAGCAGTACTTC. This translates into CASSFVRAGQEQYF.

The V call is TRBV27, the J call TRBJ2-7, with D tentatively TRBD1 (6 bases). Trimming took 3 bases from V and 2 from J, leaving 8 bases between them. CDR1 and CDR2 (germline): MNHEY, SMNVEV (reference sequence). The CDR3 runs 13 residues. The CDR3 DNA sequence: TGTGCCAGCAGTTTGACAGGAGCCTACGAGCAGTACTTC. Protein sequence: CASSLTGAYEQYF.